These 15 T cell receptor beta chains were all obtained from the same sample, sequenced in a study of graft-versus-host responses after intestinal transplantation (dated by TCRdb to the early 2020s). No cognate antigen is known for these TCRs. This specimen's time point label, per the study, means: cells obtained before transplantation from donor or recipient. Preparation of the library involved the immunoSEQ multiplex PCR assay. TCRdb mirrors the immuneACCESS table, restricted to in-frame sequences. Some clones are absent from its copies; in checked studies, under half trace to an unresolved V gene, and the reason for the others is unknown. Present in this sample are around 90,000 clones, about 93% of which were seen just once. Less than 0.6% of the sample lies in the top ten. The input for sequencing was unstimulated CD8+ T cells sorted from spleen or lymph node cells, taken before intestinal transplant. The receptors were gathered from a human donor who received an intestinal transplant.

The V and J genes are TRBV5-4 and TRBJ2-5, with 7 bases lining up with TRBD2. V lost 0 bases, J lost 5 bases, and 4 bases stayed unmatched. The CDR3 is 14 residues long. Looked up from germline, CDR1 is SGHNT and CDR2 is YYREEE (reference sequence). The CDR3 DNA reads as TGTGCCAGCAGCTTGGGACTAGCTTTCGAGACCCAGTACTTC. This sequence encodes CASSLGLAFETQYF.

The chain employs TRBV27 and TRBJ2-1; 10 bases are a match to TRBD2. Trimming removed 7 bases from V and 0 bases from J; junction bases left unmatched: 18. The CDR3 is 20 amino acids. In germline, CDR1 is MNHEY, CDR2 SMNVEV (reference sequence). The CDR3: CASKYQGMTSGWSSYNEQFF. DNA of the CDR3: TGTGCCAGCAAATACCAGGGTATGACTAGCGGGTGGAGCTCCTACAATGAGCAGTTCTTC.

In DNA form, the CDR3 reads TGTGCCAGCAGCCCGTCTAGACTAGTCCTTTCAGATACGCAGTATTTT. As protein: CASSPSRLVLSDTQYF. V usage is TRBV13 and J usage is TRBJ2-3; maybe TRBD2 (6 bases). The V and J ends lost 5 bases and 4 bases respectively, with 19 bases between them. CDR1 and CDR2 from the germline V gene are PRHDT and FYEKMQ (reference sequence). The CDR3 has 16 residues.

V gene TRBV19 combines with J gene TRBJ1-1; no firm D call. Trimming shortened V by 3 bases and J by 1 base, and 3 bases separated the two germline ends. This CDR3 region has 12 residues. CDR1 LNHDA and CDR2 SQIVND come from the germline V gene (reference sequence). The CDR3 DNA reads TGTGCCAGTAGTATTAGGAACACTGAAGCTTTCTTT. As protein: CASSIRNTEAFF.

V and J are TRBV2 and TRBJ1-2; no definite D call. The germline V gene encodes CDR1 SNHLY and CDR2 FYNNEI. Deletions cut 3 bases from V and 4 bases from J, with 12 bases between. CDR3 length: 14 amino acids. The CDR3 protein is CASSDSGTLYGYTF. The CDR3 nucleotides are TGTGCCAGCAGTGACAGCGGAACACTCTATGGCTACACCTTC.

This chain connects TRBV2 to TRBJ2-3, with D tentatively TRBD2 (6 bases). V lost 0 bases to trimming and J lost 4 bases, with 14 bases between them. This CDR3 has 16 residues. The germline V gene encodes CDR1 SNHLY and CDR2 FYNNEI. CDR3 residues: CASSEALRGGPDTQYF. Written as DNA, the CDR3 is TGTGCCAGCAGTGAAGCGCTTCGAGGAGGGCCAGATACGCAGTATTTT.

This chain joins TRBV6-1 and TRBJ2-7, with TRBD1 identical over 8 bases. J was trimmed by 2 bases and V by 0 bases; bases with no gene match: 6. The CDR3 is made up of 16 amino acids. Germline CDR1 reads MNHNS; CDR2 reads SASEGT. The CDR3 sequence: CASSEASDREAYEQYF. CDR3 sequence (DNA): TGTGCCAGCAGTGAAGCCTCGGACAGGGAAGCCTACGAGCAGTACTTC.

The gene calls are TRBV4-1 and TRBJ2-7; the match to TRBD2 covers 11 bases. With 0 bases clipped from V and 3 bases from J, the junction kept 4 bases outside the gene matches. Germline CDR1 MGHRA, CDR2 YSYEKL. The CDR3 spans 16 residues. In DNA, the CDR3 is TGCGCCAGCAGCCAAGAAGTAGCGGGGGGGTTCTACGAGCAGTACTTC. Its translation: CASSQEVAGGFYEQYF.

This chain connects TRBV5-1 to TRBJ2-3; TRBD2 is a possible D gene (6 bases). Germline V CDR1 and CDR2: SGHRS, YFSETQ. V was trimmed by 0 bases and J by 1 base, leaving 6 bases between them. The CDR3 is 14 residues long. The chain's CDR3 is CASSLASGTDTQYF. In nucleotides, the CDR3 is TGCGCCAGCAGCTTGGCTAGCGGCACAGATACGCAGTATTTT. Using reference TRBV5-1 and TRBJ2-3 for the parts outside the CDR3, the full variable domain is KAGVTQTPRYLIKTRGQQVTLSCSPISGHRSVSWYQQTPGQGLQFLFEYFSETQRNKGNFPGRFSGRQFSNSRSEMNVSTLELGDSALYLCASSLASGTDTQYFGPGTRLTVL.

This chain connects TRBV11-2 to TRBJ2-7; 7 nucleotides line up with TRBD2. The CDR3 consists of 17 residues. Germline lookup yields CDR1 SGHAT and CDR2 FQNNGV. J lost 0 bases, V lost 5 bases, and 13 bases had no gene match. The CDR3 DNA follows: TGTGCCAGCAGCAGTCTAGCGGCAGAGTCTAGCTCCTACGAGCAGTACTTC. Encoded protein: CASSSLAAESSSYEQYF. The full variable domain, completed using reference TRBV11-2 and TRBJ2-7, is EAGVAQSPRYKIIEKRQSVAFWCNPISGHATLYWYQQILGQGPKLLIQFQNNGVVDDSQLPKDRFSAERLKGVDSTLKIQPAKLEDSAVYLCASSSLAAESSSYEQYFGPGTRLTVT.

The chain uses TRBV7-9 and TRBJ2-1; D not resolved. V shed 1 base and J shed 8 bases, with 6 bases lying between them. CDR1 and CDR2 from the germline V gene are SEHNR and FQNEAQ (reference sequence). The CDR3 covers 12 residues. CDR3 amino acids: CASSLDIYEQFF. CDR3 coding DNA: TGTGCCAGCAGCTTAGATATTTATGAGCAGTTCTTC.

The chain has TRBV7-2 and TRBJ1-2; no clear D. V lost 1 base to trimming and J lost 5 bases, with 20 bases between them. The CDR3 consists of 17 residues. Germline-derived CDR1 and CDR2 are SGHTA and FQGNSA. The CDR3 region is CASSLVPGFTGEYGYTF. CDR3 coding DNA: TGTGCCAGCAGCTTAGTTCCGGGGTTTACCGGGGAATATGGCTACACCTTC.

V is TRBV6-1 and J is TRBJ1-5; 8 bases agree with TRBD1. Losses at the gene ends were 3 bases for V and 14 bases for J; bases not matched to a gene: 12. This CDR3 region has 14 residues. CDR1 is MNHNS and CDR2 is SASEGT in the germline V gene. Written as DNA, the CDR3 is TGTGCCAGCAGTGATCTTACAGGGGGTCCACCTGAGCATTTT. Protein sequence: CASSDLTGGPPEHF.

In DNA form, the CDR3 reads TGTGCCAGCAGCTCTCTACTAGCGGGGGGGCATAGCTCCTACAATGAGCAGTTCTTC. Amino acids: CASSSLLAGGHSSYNEQFF. The chain carries TRBV7-2 and TRBJ2-1; 13 bases are shared with TRBD2. This CDR3 is built from 19 residues. Germline V gene data show CDR1 as SGHTA and CDR2 as FQGNSA. V trimming: 4 bases; J trimming: 0 bases; junction bases outside the gene matches: 9.

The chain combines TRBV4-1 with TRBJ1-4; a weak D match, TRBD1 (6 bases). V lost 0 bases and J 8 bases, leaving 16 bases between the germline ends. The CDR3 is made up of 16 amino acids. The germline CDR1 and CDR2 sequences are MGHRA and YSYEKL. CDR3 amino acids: CASSQDRRGAAEKLFF. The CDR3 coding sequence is TGCGCCAGCAGCCAAGATCGTCGGGGGGCAGCCGAAAAACTGTTTTTT.